This T cell receptor beta chain appears in the sequencing data of a study of blood T cell repertoires in COVID-19 (TCRdb year 2020). Regarding the study in general: Samples from collaborators originated in the United States, Italy and Spain and spanned both the acute and convalescent phases of COVID-19. The material from the prospective study consisted of cDNA or gDNA derived from T cells, B-cell-depleted T cells, or PBMCs. Where HLA class I and class II types were available, the types were taken from metadata supplied by the sample provider, not from assay-based typing. A de-identified subject ID, COVID-19 status, age in years and sex were almost always included in the sample metadata. The dataset comprised deeply sampled blood TCRbeta repertoires from subjects exposed to, actively infected with, or recovered from COVID-19. The samples were drawn from two sources: the first 160 participants of the ongoing ImmuneRACE study, and fewer than 1,500 subjects contributed by 6 global collaborators. The repertoires were made available in a free public database intended to serve as a resource for research on the immune response to SARS-CoV-2. What the authors observed across the whole study: The amount of clinical and demographic metadata varied by source and participant and was provided uncurated.

TCRbeta CDR3 regions were amplified from genomic DNA using the immunoSEQ Assay, a bias-controlled multiplex PCR. As for the authors' bioinformatics: Within the assay, amplification of reference gene primers was used to estimate how many nucleated cells each sample contained. Sequence reads were collapsed and filtered to measure the absolute abundance of every unique TCRbeta CDR3 rearrangement. For each sample, productive Simpson clonality was calculated by taking the square root of Simpson's diversity index across productive rearrangements. TCRdb holds this immuneACCESS table with in-frame rearrangements only. Some clones are missing; in checked studies, unresolved V genes explain under half, and the rest has no known cause. V and J calls and clone size are as listed in that table; D and trimming were resolved from the DNA. The sample records hundreds of thousands of clones, 82% of which are singletons. The top ten clonotypes cover over 4% of the sample.

In the prospective study, participants were 18 to 89 years old, resided in about two dozen geographic areas of the United States, and were enrolled through a virtual design. In the prospective study, cohorts were assigned on the basis of participant-reported clinical history obtained from a screening survey and a study questionnaire. Exposed participants had been in contact with someone with a PCR-confirmed or clinician-diagnosed COVID-19 case within 2 weeks of study entry. Each participant in the prospective study had whole blood, serum and a nasopharyngeal or oropharyngeal swab collected by mobile phlebotomists. Over a roughly two-month period, participants in the prospective study had the option of providing additional blood draws and questionnaires. Before DNA extraction, blood samples from the prospective study were shipped at room temperature or frozen. As regards this clone: The antigen it binds to is not known. There are no base qualities to consult, and no much larger clone falls within one base.

Reading from cysteine to phenylalanine, the CDR3 counts 14 amino acids. Just the 42-base CDR3 DNA is kept, in frame starting at base 1. Between the V and J ends, shortened by 5 bases and 0 bases respectively, the junction contains 11 bases. As encoded in the germline V gene (reference sequence), CDR1 is LNHDA while CDR2 is SQIVND. Input material: PBMCs or T cells enriched from blood (not recorded which). The clonotype originates from a man aged 40-55 years who had been exposed to COVID-19. Rearrangement joined TRBV19 to TRBJ2-7, with TRBD2 as a weak D call on 5 bases. The sequence in DNA is TGTGCCAGTAGTGTAGCCCGGGACTCCTACGAGCAGTACTTC. This encodes CASSVARDSYEQYF. Reference TRBV19 and TRBJ2-7 proteins supply the regions before and after the CDR3; the full variable domain is: DGGITQSPKYLFRKEGQNVTLSCEQNLNHDAMYWYRQDPGQGLRLIYYSQIVNDFQKGDIAEGYSVSREKKESFPLTVTSAQKNPTAFYLCASSVARDSYEQYFGPGTRLTVT.